Listed below are T cell receptor beta chains from one sample, sequenced in a study of control samples from healthy donors and cancer patients. The repertoire was sequenced with immunoSEQ multiplex PCR; TCRdb's copy has only in-frame clones and lacks some. Here the sample spans fewer than 200,000 clones, around 90% being singletons. The sample taken for sequencing was blood. Source of these receptors: a woman aged 25 to 39 in good health. Both conserved end residues are part of each CDR3. A D gene is named only where the DNA matches it firmly. The size entry is marked missing in some rows and otherwise reads once, few, many or a size class.

j_call clone_size d_call v_call cdr3_aa cdr3_nt
TRBJ1-6 - - TRBV7-9 CASSPTGGGSPLHF TGTGCCAGCAGCCCTACCGGGGGGGGTTCACCCCTCCACTTT
TRBJ1-2 - - TRBV4-1 CASSQDPEGYYGYTF TGCGCCAGCAGCCAAGATCCGGAGGGTTACTATGGCTACACCTTC
TRBJ2-3 - TRBD1 TRBV4-1 CASSQTGGVGDTQYF TGCGCCAGCAGCCAGACAGGGGGCGTAGGGGATACGCAGTATTTT
TRBJ2-3 - - TRBV7-6 CASSLDRPPTDTQYF TGTGCCAGCAGCTTAGATCGACCACCCACCGATACGCAGTATTTT
TRBJ2-1 - TRBD1 TRBV6-4 CASSARQGTSEQFF TGTGCCAGCAGTGCGAGACAGGGGACGAGTGAGCAGTTCTTC
TRBJ2-1 - - TRBV5-1 CASSLETAYNEQFF TGCGCCAGCAGCTTGGAAACGGCCTACAATGAGCAGTTCTTC
TRBJ1-4 - - TRBV4-1 CASSSEEREKLFF TGCGCCAGCAGCTCAGAGGAAAGGGAAAAACTGTTTTTT
TRBJ1-2 - TRBD1 TRBV7-2 CASSAQTGDGYTF TGTGCCAGCAGCGCCCAGACAGGGGACGGCTACACCTTC
TRBJ1-4 - - TRBV7-9 CASSPITSATNEKLFF TGTGCCAGCAGCCCGATAACAAGCGCAACTAATGAAAAACTGTTTTTT
TRBJ1-1 - TRBD1 TRBV4-1 CASRLGQAHNTEAFF TGCGCCAGCAGGCTGGGACAGGCGCACAACACTGAAGCTTTCTTT
TRBJ2-3 - - TRBV7-2 CASSGGLLADTQYF TGTGCCAGCAGCGGCGGCCTTCTAGCAGATACGCAGTATTTT
TRBJ1-3 - - TRBV7-9 CASSHTRPDGGNTIYF TGTGCCAGCAGCCATACACGGCCGGACGGTGGAAACACCATATATTTT
TRBJ2-1 - - TRBV18 CASSPGRISYNEQFF TGTGCCAGCTCACCGGGACGGATATCCTACAATGAGCAGTTCTTC
TRBJ2-1 few - TRBV30 CAWSTQVKNEQFF TGTGCCTGGAGTACTCAGGTTAAAAATGAGCAGTTCTTC
TRBJ2-1 - - TRBV24-1 CATSDPDYWGAYNEQFF TGTGCCACCAGTGACCCCGACTACTGGGGGGCCTACAATGAGCAGTTCTTC
TRBJ1-1 - TRBD1 TRBV2 CASSEGTGVPNTEAFF TGTGCCAGCAGTGAAGGGACAGGGGTCCCGAACACTGAAGCTTTCTTT
TRBJ1-1 once TRBD1 TRBV5-1 CASSLSRGAMNTEAFF TGCGCCAGCAGCTTGTCCAGGGGGGCAATGAACACTGAAGCTTTCTTT
TRBJ1-2 - TRBD1 TRBV29-1 CSVDRGDYGYTF TGCAGCGTTGACAGGGGGGACTATGGCTACACCTTC
TRBJ2-1 once TRBD2 TRBV4-1 CASSQVSGLAGGPPYNEQFF TGCGCCAGCAGCCAAGTTTCTGGACTAGCGGGGGGGCCGCCCTACAATGAGCAGTTCTTC
TRBJ1-1 - TRBD1 TRBV2 CASSIDRGDTEAFF TGTGCCAGCAGTATCGACAGGGGGGACACTGAAGCTTTCTTT
TRBJ2-5 - TRBD1 TRBV28 CASSWGQGAGETQYF TGTGCCAGCAGTTGGGGTCAGGGGGCTGGAGAGACCCAGTACTTC
TRBJ1-5 - - TRBV4-1 CASSPTSGNNQPQHF TGCGCCAGCAGTCCGACGTCGGGAAACAATCAGCCCCAGCATTTT
TRBJ2-7 - - TRBV4-1 CASSQVDSLRYEQYF TGCGCCAGCAGCCAAGTTGACAGTCTCAGGTACGAGCAGTACTTC
TRBJ2-3 - TRBD2 TRBV6-6 CASSYSGGGTDTQYF TGTGCCAGCAGTTATAGCGGGGGGGGCACAGATACGCAGTATTTT
TRBJ1-1 - - TRBV7-2 CASSLDQTGEAFF TGTGCCAGCAGCTTAGATCAGACAGGTGAAGCTTTCTTT
TRBJ2-5 once - TRBV2 CASSEGQGSAETQYF TGTGCCAGCAGTGAAGGGCAGGGTTCGGCAGAGACCCAGTACTTC
TRBJ1-2 - TRBD1 TRBV3-1/TRBV3-2 CASSHRRGALGYTF TGTGCCAGCAGCCACCGCAGGGGGGCGCTTGGCTACACCTTC
TRBJ1-1 - - TRBV27 CASSFYGKDTEAFF TGTGCCAGCAGTTTCTACGGTAAGGACACTGAAGCTTTCTTT
TRBJ2-3 - TRBD2 TRBV7-9 CASSPPGLGREDTQYF TGTGCCAGCAGCCCACCGGGACTAGGCCGGGAAGATACGCAGTATTTT
TRBJ1-5 - - TRBV18 CASSARGNQPQHF TGTGCCAGCTCTGCTCGTGGCAATCAGCCCCAGCATTTT
TRBJ2-5 - - TRBV19 CASSTGAQGETQYF TGTGCCAGTAGCACCGGGGCACAAGGTGAGACCCAGTACTTC
TRBJ2-7 - TRBD1 TRBV7-9 CASGVTGGEQYF TGTGCCAGCGGGGTGACAGGGGGCGAGCAGTACTTC
TRBJ2-5 - - TRBV7-9 CASSLVLGMGETQYF TGTGCCAGCAGCTTAGTTCTGGGGATGGGAGAGACCCAGTACTTC
TRBJ2-4 - TRBD1 TRBV6-5 CASSRTGWRNIQYF TGTGCCAGCAGTCGGACAGGGTGGAGGAACATTCAGTACTTC
TRBJ2-7 - - TRBV28 CASATGVRPREQYF TGTGCCAGCGCGACCGGGGTCCGGCCTAGAGAGCAGTACTTC
TRBJ2-2 - TRBD1 TRBV4-1 CASTGGTGVTGELFF TGCGCCAGCACCGGTGGGACAGGGGTTACCGGGGAGCTGTTTTTT
TRBJ2-5 - - TRBV4-1 CASSQGAVYQETQYF TGCGCCAGCAGCCAAGGGGCAGTTTACCAAGAGACCCAGTACTTC
TRBJ2-7 - - TRBV7-2 CASSLAVVPAYEQYF TGTGCCAGCAGCTTAGCGGTCGTCCCCGCCTACGAGCAGTACTTC
TRBJ1-2 once TRBD1 TRBV5-1 CASSLTGTGVLGYTF TGCGCCAGCAGCTTAACCGGGACAGGGGTTCTAGGCTACACCTTC
TRBJ2-7 - - TRBV3-1/TRBV3-2 CASSRGSSKYYEQYF TGTGCCAGCAGCCGGGGTAGTAGTAAATACTACGAGCAGTACTTC
TRBJ1-2 - - TRBV5-6 CASTLDHRLYGYTF TGTGCCAGCACCCTAGATCACAGGCTTTATGGCTACACCTTC
TRBJ2-1 - - TRBV7-9 CASSLHRNNEQFF TGTGCCAGCAGCTTACACAGAAACAATGAGCAGTTCTTC
TRBJ1-2 - TRBD1 TRBV7-9 CASSRKGAIDGYTF TGTGCCAGCAGCCGAAAGGGGGCGATTGATGGCTACACCTTC
TRBJ2-1 - TRBD1 TRBV12-3/TRBV12-4 CASSLASGQGFF TGTGCCAGCAGTTTAGCGTCAGGACAGGGCTTCTTC
TRBJ2-7 - - TRBV2 CASSDFNYEQYF TGTGCCAGCAGTGACTTTAACTACGAGCAGTACTTC
TRBJ1-2 - - TRBV12-3/TRBV12-4 CASSFRGTDGYTF TGTGCCAGCAGTTTCCGGGGGACCGATGGCTACACCTTC
TRBJ2-2 few - TRBV5-4 CASTQGGDPLRSPNTGELFF TGTGCCAGCACTCAGGGCGGGGACCCCCTTAGAAGCCCCAACACCGGGGAGCTGTTTTTT
TRBJ1-4 - - TRBV6-5 CASLPPFTMKKLFF TGTGCCAGCCTCCCCCCGTTTACAATGAAAAAACTGTTTTTT
TRBJ1-1 once - TRBV30 CAWGLYWNTEAFF TGTGCCTGGGGCCTTTATTGGAACACTGAAGCTTTCTTT
TRBJ1-1 - TRBD1 TRBV7-7 CASSAVGQANTEAFF TGTGCTAGCAGCGCCGTGGGACAGGCGAACACTGAAGCTTTCTTT